This T cell receptor (beta chain) was sequenced during a study of T cell responses to AZD1222 COVID-19 vaccine. The wider study: Pooled in the analysis were second doses at about 4 or about 12 weeks.

Produced via immunoSEQ multiplex PCR; TCRdb's table is partial and in-frame only. This table holds 150,000 or so clones, approximately 88% found once. General study points: Spike-spanning, vaccine-associated CD4 TCRs were dominant at 160-218 and 743-854.

Worth noting for this clone: Its specificity is not known.

This CDR3 has 16 residues. V was shortened by 3 bases and J by 2 bases, with 14 bases between the two germline ends. Germline loops: CDR1 LGHDT, CDR2 YNNKEL (reference sequence). J is TRBJ1-5 and V is TRBV3-1 (or the pseudogene TRBV3-2); D perhaps matches TRBD1 (5 bases). The source material was peripheral blood, sampled on day 0 of AZD1222 vaccination. The TCR was taken from an adult in good health. CDR3 in DNA: TGTGCCAGCAGCCATGGGGCGGGGGGAGGCAATCAGCCCCAGCATTTT. Its protein product is CASSHGAGGGNQPQHF.